The 23 T cell receptor beta chains reported below all come from one sample, sequenced in a study of shared clonotypes between healthy human individuals. The repertoire was sequenced with immunoSEQ multiplex PCR; TCRdb's copy has only in-frame clones and lacks some. The profile covers under 1,900,000 clones, with approximately 98.5% appearing a single time and 0.36% taken by the ten largest. The sequencing sample was made of naive CD4+ T cells sorted from blood. As to subset: CD45RA+ positively selected. These receptors were taken from a man aged 25 to 40 in good health.

This chain's CDR3 is CASSLSMASGIETQYF. The CDR3 region has the DNA TGTGCCAGCAGCTTATCTATGGCTAGCGGGATTGAGACCCAGTACTTC. The rearrangement joins TRBV5-5 to TRBJ2-5, with 9 bases fitting TRBD2. V lost 2 bases, J lost 5 bases, and 10 bases stayed unmatched. The V gene's germline CDR1 is SGHKS and CDR2 YYEKEE (reference sequence). The CDR3 extends over 16 amino acids.

The gene calls are TRBV4-3 and TRBJ2-7; 14 bases match TRBD2. The CDR3 is made up of 19 amino acids. CDR1 and CDR2 (germline): LGHNA, YSLEER. The J segment lost 1 base and the V segment lost 0 bases, leaving 8 bases of the junction unmatched. The CDR3: CASSQEVGTSGSLSYEQYF. CDR3 DNA: TGCGCCAGCAGCCAAGAAGTTGGGACTAGCGGGAGTTTGTCCTACGAGCAGTACTTC.

V is TRBV10-3 and J is TRBJ2-3; 10 bases align to TRBD2. The CDR3 runs to 14 residues. V lost 0 bases to trimming and J lost 11 bases; unmatched junction nucleotides: 5. Per germline, CDR1 ENHRY and CDR2 SYGVKD. This CDR3 is CAISESTSGKEQYF. CDR3 coding DNA: TGTGCCATCAGTGAGTCAACTAGCGGGAAAGAGCAGTATTTT.

The V gene is TRBV5-4, the J gene TRBJ2-1; 12 positions match TRBD2. With V trimmed by 0 bases and J by 8 bases, 6 bases remained unmatched. The CDR3 sequence is 16 residues long. Germline assignment: CDR1 SGHNT and CDR2 YYREEE (reference sequence). The CDR3 coding sequence is TGTGCCAGCAGCTTGGTGACTAGCGGGAGTAGGGATGAGCAGTTCTTC. Its translation: CASSLVTSGSRDEQFF.

This chain joins TRBV5-1 and TRBJ1-1; TRBD1 matches 10 bases. Germline CDR1 reads SGHRS; CDR2 reads YFSETQ. Trimming at V came to 0 bases and at J to 5 bases, leaving 4 bases not matched to a gene. This CDR3 spans 15 amino acids. The CDR3 nucleotides are TGCGCCAGCAGCTTGGCTACGGACAGGGGGACTGAAGCTTTCTTT. Its protein product is CASSLATDRGTEAFF.

The rearrangement uses TRBV11-2 and TRBJ2-1; D is perhaps TRBD1 or TRBD2 (5 bases each). The germline V gene has CDR1 SGHAT and CDR2 FQNNGV. V was clipped by 8 bases and J by 2 bases, with 13 bases between them. The CDR3 consists of 14 residues. This CDR3 is CASLVGVTYNEQFF. The CDR3 DNA is TGTGCCAGCTTAGTGGGGGTCACCTACAATGAGCAGTTCTTC.

The chain links TRBV6-6 to TRBJ2-7; tentative D call: TRBD2 (5 bases). This CDR3 is built from 13 residues. The germline V and J ends were trimmed by 5 bases and 7 bases, with 15 bases remaining between them. CDR1 is MNHNY, CDR2 SVGAGI, per germline (reference sequence). The CDR3 protein is CASSLVRPGEQYF. The DNA of the CDR3 is TGTGCCAGCAGTCTCGTAAGGCCGGGGGAGCAGTACTTC.

The gene calls are TRBV7-2 and TRBJ2-1; 14 nucleotides match TRBD2. The trim removed 4 bases at V and 8 bases at J, leaving 4 bases unmatched. The germline CDR1 and CDR2 sequences are SGHTA and FQGNSA. This CDR3 is 15 amino acids long. The CDR3 region has the DNA TGTGCCAGCAGCTCTCGACTAGCGGGAGGGGATGAGCAGTTCTTC. Its translation is CASSSRLAGGDEQFF.

This clone has only one observation. The chain uses TRBV29-1 and TRBJ2-1, with TRBD1 as a possible D gene (6 bases). Trimming pared 5 bases from V and 2 bases from J, leaving 10 bases between. This CDR3 has 13 amino acids. Germline-derived CDR1 and CDR2 are SQVTM and ANQGSEA. In nucleotides, the CDR3 is TGCAGCGTTACAGGGTATACCTACAATGAGCAGTTCTTC. Translation gives CSVTGYTYNEQFF.

The chain carries TRBV30 and TRBJ2-7; D may correspond to TRBD1 or TRBD2 (5 bases each). CDR1 and CDR2 (germline): GTSNPN, SVGIG (reference sequence). V was clipped by 0 bases and J by 5 bases, with 8 bases between them. CDR3 length: 12 amino acids. The CDR3 DNA reads as TGTGCCTGGAGTGTGGGACGCGACGAGCAGTACTTC. Its protein product is CAWSVGRDEQYF.

The chain uses TRBV5-1 and TRBJ1-1; TRBD1 is a possible D gene (6 bases). Trimming stripped 5 bases from V and 2 bases from J, with 16 bases between. Germline V gives CDR1 SGHRS, CDR2 YFSETQ. This CDR3 has 15 residues. The CDR3 region has the DNA TGCGCCAGCAGATCTCAAGGGGGGGCTAACACTGAAGCTTTCTTT. Protein sequence: CASRSQGGANTEAFF.

The chain has TRBV7-2 and TRBJ2-7; the D call may be TRBD1 or TRBD2 (5 bases each). Deletions cut 5 bases from V and 4 bases from J, with 15 bases between. This CDR3 has 14 residues. Germline CDR1 reads SGHTA; CDR2 reads FQGNSA. The CDR3 region has the DNA TGTGCCAGCAGCATACAGGCGGGTGGGTACGAGCAGTACTTC. This gives the protein CASSIQAGGYEQYF.

A note on this clone: The sample holds other DNA sequences that translate to the same CDR3. The DNA of the CDR3 is TGTGCCAGCTCCCCAAAGGACAGGGGTGACACAGATACGCAGTATTTT. It is translated as CASSPKDRGDTDTQYF. This chain joins TRBV18 and TRBJ2-3, with 9 bases matching TRBD1. The germline CDR1 and CDR2 sequences are KGHSH and LQKENI. This CDR3 has 16 amino acids. V trimming: 6 bases; J trimming: 2 bases; junction bases outside the gene matches: 9.

The chain combines TRBV4-1 with TRBJ1-1; TRBD1 might be the D (5 bases). There are 18 residues in the CDR3. V lost 8 bases and J lost 5, with 30 bases in between. Germline V CDR1 and CDR2: MGHRA, YSYEKL. CDR3 DNA sequence: TGCGCCAGCCGTACACTCACAGTAGGTGGTGGAGAGGGGACTGAAGCTTTCTTT. Translated: CASRTLTVGGGEGTEAFF.

V and J are TRBV15 and TRBJ2-1; D call uncertain. Between the trimmed V and J ends, which lost 0 bases and 6 bases, there was a span of 12 bases. This CDR3 is built from 15 residues. Germline values: CDR1 LNHNV, CDR2 YYDKDF (reference sequence). The CDR3 sequence is CATSRDQGTFNEQFF. CDR3 nucleotide sequence: TGTGCCACCAGCAGAGATCAAGGTACTTTCAATGAGCAGTTCTTC.

The chain carries TRBV9 and TRBJ2-2, with TRBD2 matching 8 bases. The CDR3 length is 16 residues. In germline, CDR1 is SGDLS, CDR2 YYNGEE. J gave up 6 bases and V 0 bases, and 7 bases lay outside the gene matches. CDR3: CASSVELAVFSGELFF. The DNA of the CDR3 is TGTGCCAGCAGCGTAGAACTAGCGGTGTTCTCCGGGGAGCTGTTTTTT.

V usage is TRBV27 and J usage is TRBJ1-1, with 8 bases fitting TRBD1. The CDR3 has 13 residues. After removal of 7 bases from V and 3 bases from J, the junction contained 4 bases not matched to a gene. Germline assignment: CDR1 MNHEY and CDR2 SMNVEV (reference sequence). CDR3 DNA sequence: TGTGCCAGCAATCGACAGGGGTACACTGAAGCTTTCTTT. It codes for CASNRQGYTEAFF.

The rearrangement uses TRBV30 and TRBJ2-1, with D unclear. The CDR3 consists of 15 residues. Per germline, CDR1 GTSNPN and CDR2 SVGIG (reference sequence). The V end was cut by 2 bases, the J end by 5 bases, with 16 bases between. CDR3: CAWSSISALNNEQFF. The CDR3 region has the DNA TGTGCCTGGAGTTCTATAAGCGCTCTTAACAATGAGCAGTTCTTC.

The J gene is TRBJ1-1, the V gene TRBV19, with TRBD1 matching over 7 bases. The CDR3 contains 13 residues. Germline CDR1 LNHDA, CDR2 SQIVND (reference sequence). After removal of 10 bases from V and 7 bases from J, the junction contained 12 bases not matched to a gene. CDR3 region: CATTLRDRSEAFF. The CDR3 DNA sequence: TGTGCCACGACTCTCCGGGACAGAAGTGAAGCTTTCTTT.

The chain has TRBV6-6 and TRBJ2-2; no clear D gene. V dropped 2 bases and J dropped 4 bases, with 8 bases sitting between them. From germline, CDR1 is MNHNY and CDR2 SVGAGI (reference sequence). The CDR3 loop spans 14 amino acids. CDR3 sequence reads: CASSYLSSTGELFF. For the CDR3, the DNA is TGTGCCAGCAGTTACCTATCCTCCACCGGGGAGCTGTTTTTT.

This clone appeared a single time. CDR3 sequence (DNA): TGCGCCAGCAGCAGCGGACAGGGCGTCTCTGGGGCCAACGTCCTGACTTTC. Amino acid sequence: CASSSGQGVSGANVLTF. V usage is TRBV5-1 and J usage is TRBJ2-6, with 8 bases identical to TRBD1. V lost 4 bases to trimming and J lost 0 bases; unmatched junction nucleotides: 6. Germline V lookup: CDR1 SGHRS, CDR2 YFSETQ. The CDR3 extends over 17 amino acids.

The gene calls are TRBV5-1 and TRBJ2-1; 9 bases align to TRBD1. CDR3 size: 13 residues. CDR1 is SGHRS and CDR2 is YFSETQ in the germline V gene. The ends lost 4 bases at V and 7 bases at J; junction bases unmatched: 3. The DNA for the CDR3 is TGCGCCAGCAGCCACGACAGGGGGAATGAGCAGTTCTTC. Its protein product is CASSHDRGNEQFF.

As regards this clone: The same CDR3 also results from other DNA sequences found in this sample. V usage is TRBV2 and J usage is TRBJ2-5; the D gene is possibly TRBD1 (6 bases). The V end was cut by 3 bases, the J end by 0 bases, with 8 bases between. CDR1 and CDR2 (germline): SNHLY, FYNNEI. CDR3 length: 14 amino acids. DNA of the CDR3: TGTGCCAGCAGTGATCGGACAGACCAAGAGACCCAGTACTTC. It translates to CASSDRTDQETQYF.